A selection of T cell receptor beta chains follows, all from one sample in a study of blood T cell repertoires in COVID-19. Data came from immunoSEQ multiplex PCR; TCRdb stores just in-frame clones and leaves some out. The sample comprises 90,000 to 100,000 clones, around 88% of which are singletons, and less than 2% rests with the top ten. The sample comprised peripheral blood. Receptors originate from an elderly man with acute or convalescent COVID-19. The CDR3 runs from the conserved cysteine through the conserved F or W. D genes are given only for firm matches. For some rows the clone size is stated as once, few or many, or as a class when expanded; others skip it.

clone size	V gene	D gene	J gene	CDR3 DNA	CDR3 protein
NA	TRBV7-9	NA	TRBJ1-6	TGTGCCAGCAGCTTAGGCGCGACAGAGAATTCACCCCTCCACTTT	CASSLGATENSPLHF
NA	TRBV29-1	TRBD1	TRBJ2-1	TGCAGCGTAATACAGGGGGGGCAGTTCTTC	CSVIQGGQFF
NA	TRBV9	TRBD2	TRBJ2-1	TGTGCCAGCAGCGCCACCGGGACTAGGGACAATGAGCAGTTCTTC	CASSATGTRDNEQFF
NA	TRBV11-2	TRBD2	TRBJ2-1	TGTGCCAGCAGCTTGGTGGGTAGCGGGGCTTATGAGCAGTTCTTC	CASSLVGSGAYEQFF
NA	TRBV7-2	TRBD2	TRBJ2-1	TGTGCCAGCAGCTCCCTGAGGACTAGCGGGGGGTACAATGAGCAGTTCTTC	CASSSLRTSGGYNEQFF
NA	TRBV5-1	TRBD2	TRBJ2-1	TGCGCCAGCAGCTGGGGTAGCGGGAGCTCCTACAATGAGCAGTTCTTC	CASSWGSGSSYNEQFF
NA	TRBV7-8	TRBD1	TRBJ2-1	TGTGCCAGCAGCTCAACCGACAGGGCGCGGAATGAGCAGTTCTTC	CASSSTDRARNEQFF
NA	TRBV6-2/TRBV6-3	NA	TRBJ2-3	TGTGCCAGCAGTTACGGGGGGGCCCGCACAGATACGCAGTATTTT	CASSYGGARTDTQYF
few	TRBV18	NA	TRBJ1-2	TGTGCCAGCTCAGCCGGACATCCGCAGAACTATGGCTACACCTTC	CASSAGHPQNYGYTF
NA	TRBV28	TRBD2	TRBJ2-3	TGTGCCAGCAGTAGAGCGGGAGGGGGTAGCACAGATACGCAGTATTTT	CASSRAGGGSTDTQYF
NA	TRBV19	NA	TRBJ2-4	TGTGCCAGTAGTATAGGTCGGTCAGCCAAAAACATTCAGTACTTC	CASSIGRSAKNIQYF
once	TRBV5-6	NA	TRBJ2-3	TGTGCCAGCAGCTCGGGGATACTTAGCACAGATACGCAGTATTTT	CASSSGILSTDTQYF